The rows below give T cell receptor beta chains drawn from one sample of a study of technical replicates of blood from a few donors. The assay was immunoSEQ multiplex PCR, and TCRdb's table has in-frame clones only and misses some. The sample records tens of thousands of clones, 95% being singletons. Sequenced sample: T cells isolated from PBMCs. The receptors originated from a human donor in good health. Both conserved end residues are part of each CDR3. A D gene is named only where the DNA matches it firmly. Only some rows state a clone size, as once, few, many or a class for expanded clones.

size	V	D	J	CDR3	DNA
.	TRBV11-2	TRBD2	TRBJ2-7	CASSLFYASGHNYEQYF	TGTGCCAGCAGCTTATTCTATGCTAGCGGGCATAACTACGAGCAGTACTTC
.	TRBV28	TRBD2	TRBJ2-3	CASFQGRAGGGDTQYF	TGTGCCAGCTTTCAGGGAAGAGCGGGAGGAGGAGATACGCAGTATTTT
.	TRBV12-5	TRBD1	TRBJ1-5	CASGEGAIHQPQHF	TGTGCTAGTGGCGAGGGGGCTATACATCAGCCCCAGCATTTT
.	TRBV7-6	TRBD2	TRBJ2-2	CASSFDGGGNTGELFF	TGTGCCAGCAGCTTTGACGGGGGGGGAAACACCGGGGAGCTGTTTTTT
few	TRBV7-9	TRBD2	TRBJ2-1	CASSLGPGTSGRARDEQFF	TGTGCCAGCAGCTTAGGTCCCGGGACTAGCGGGAGGGCCAGAGATGAGCAGTTCTTC
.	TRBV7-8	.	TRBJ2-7	CASSLVFTGYGSASYEQYF	TGTGCCAGCAGCTTAGTGTTTACAGGGTATGGCTCAGCTTCCTACGAGCAGTACTTC
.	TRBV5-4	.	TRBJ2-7	CASSEDLTSYEQYF	TGTGCCAGCAGCGAGGACTTAACCTCCTACGAGCAGTACTTC
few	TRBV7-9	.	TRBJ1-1	CASSPETRNTEAFF	TGTGCCAGCAGCCCTGAGACACGAAACACTGAAGCTTTCTTT
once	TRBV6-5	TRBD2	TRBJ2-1	CASSLSRAGGPYEQFF	TGTGCCAGCAGTTTATCCCGGGCGGGGGGGCCGTATGAGCAGTTCTTC
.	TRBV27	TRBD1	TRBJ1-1	CASSLLGTGDGTEAFF	TGTGCCAGCAGTTTACTCGGGACAGGGGACGGGACTGAAGCTTTCTTT
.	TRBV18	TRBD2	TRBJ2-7	CASSPTSGYHEQYF	TGTGCCAGCTCACCCACTAGCGGGTACCACGAGCAGTACTTC
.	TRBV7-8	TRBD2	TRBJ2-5	CASSLASGGGYQETQYF	TGTGCCAGCAGCTTAGCGTCCGGCGGGGGGTACCAAGAGACCCAGTACTTC
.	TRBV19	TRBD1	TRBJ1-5	CASSATGGGYQPQHF	TGTGCCAGTAGTGCCACAGGGGGCGGTTATCAGCCCCAGCATTTT
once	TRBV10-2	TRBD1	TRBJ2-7	CASRRQGSYEQYF	TGCGCCAGCAGGAGACAGGGATCCTACGAGCAGTACTTC
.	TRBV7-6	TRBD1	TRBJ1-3	CASSNDRGLGNTIYF	TGTGCCAGCAGCAACGACAGGGGGCTTGGAAACACCATATATTTT
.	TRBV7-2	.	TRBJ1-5	CASSLTGVDQPQHF	TGTGCCAGCAGCTTAACCGGGGTGGACCAGCCCCAGCATTTT
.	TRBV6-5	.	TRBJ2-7	CASSYNSRAEQYF	TGTGCCAGCAGTTATAACTCCAGGGCCGAGCAGTACTTC
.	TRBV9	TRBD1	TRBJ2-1	CASSATGAGPTQFF	TGTGCCAGCAGCGCAACAGGGGCCGGCCCCACGCAGTTCTTC
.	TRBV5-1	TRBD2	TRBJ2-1	CASSLVTSGSNEQFF	TGCGCCAGCAGCTTGGTGACTAGCGGGAGCAATGAGCAGTTCTTC
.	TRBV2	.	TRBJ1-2	CASSGPEQGSESGYTF	TGTGCCAGCAGCGGGCCCGAACAGGGTTCCGAATCGGGCTACACCTTC
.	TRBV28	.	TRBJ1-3	CASSVSGNTIYF	TGTGCCAGCTCAGTCTCTGGAAACACCATATATTTT
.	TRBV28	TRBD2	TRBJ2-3	CASSLPKWTRLDTQYF	TGTGCCAGCAGTTTACCCAAGTGGACTAGACTAGATACGCAGTATTTT
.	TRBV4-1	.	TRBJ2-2	CASSQDPRRTGELFF	TGCGCCAGCAGCCAAGACCCTAGGCGCACCGGGGAGCTGTTTTTT
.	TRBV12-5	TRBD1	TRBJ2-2	CASGLVPTGSYSGELFF	TGTGCTAGTGGTTTGGTGCCGACAGGGTCGTATTCCGGGGAGCTGTTTTTT
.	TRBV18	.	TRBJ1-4	CASSRTTGTQREKLFF	TGTGCCAGCTCACGAACCACAGGGACACAACGTGAAAAACTGTTTTTT